What follows are 18 T cell receptor beta chains derived from one specimen sequenced in a study of T cells in Graves' hyperthyroidism and ophthalmopathy (dated 2019 in TCRdb). The library was generated by multiplex PCR. Sequencing was performed on an Illumina HiSeq 2000. Amplification of TCR beta CDR3 regions was carried out from RNA transcripts. A first-round RT-PCR of the TCR CDR3 used the HTBI primer set with the Qiagen OneStep RT-PCR kit. The public reads were quality trimmed at Q25 with fastp and then assembled into clones with MiXCR by TCRdb, keeping productive beta chains. Rows are unified per CDR3 protein, each entry keeping the most common DNA and genes. The sample table holds nearly 250,000 distinct CDR3 sequences, of which more than 20% were seen once. Approximately 35% of the sample is held by the ten biggest clonotypes. The sequencing sample was made of blood. The source of these receptors is a woman aged 40 to 50 with Graves' ophthalmopathy.

V usage is TRBV4-1 and J usage is TRBJ2-7; TRBD2 matches 9 bases. This CDR3 comprises 20 residues. Germline assignment: CDR1 MGHRA and CDR2 YSYEKL. The J segment lost 2 bases and the V segment lost 1 base, leaving 18 bases of the junction unmatched. The CDR3 sequence: CASSQALTVPGLAFTYEQYF. CDR3 nucleotide sequence: TGCGCCAGCAGCCAAGCACTTACAGTACCGGGACTAGCTTTTACCTACGAGCAGTACTTC.

This clonotype has a count of ten or more. The V and J genes are TRBV28 and TRBJ2-7, with D possibly being TRBD1 or TRBD2 (5 bases each). The CDR3 loop spans 15 amino acids. With 3 bases removed from V and 2 bases from J, the gap between germline ends came to 14 bases. CDR1 is MDHEN, CDR2 SYDVKM, per germline. CDR3 bases: TGTGCCAGCAGTTTCGGGACGGTTGACCCCTACGAGCAGTACTTC. Amino acids: CASSFGTVDPYEQYF.

The chain employs TRBV27 and TRBJ2-7; TRBD1 matches at 7 bases. This CDR3 is built from 15 residues. Germline lookup yields CDR1 MNHEY and CDR2 SMNVEV (reference sequence). The V segment lost 3 bases and the J segment 0 bases; nucleotides outside the gene matches: 5. DNA of the CDR3: TGTGCCAGCAGTTTCTCCCGGGACAGCTCCTACGAGCAGTACTTC. Translated: CASSFSRDSSYEQYF.

In the case of this clonotype: This may arise from a read error, as a much more abundant clone is one base away. The chain joins TRBV6-1 to TRBJ2-7, with D perhaps matching TRBD1 (6 bases). The CDR3 has 15 residues. Trimming stripped 3 bases from V and 6 bases from J, with 18 bases between. Germline values: CDR1 MNHNS, CDR2 SASEGT. Here the CDR3 DNA reads TGTGCCAGCAGTGAGGTCGCAGGGGTAGCTTGCGAGCAGTACTTC. Its translation: CASSEVAGVACEQYF.

Many counts were recorded for this clonotype. V gene TRBV20-1 combines with J gene TRBJ2-7; 11 bases align to TRBD2. V gave up 2 bases and J gave up 6 bases; unmatched junction bases: 9. There are 15 residues in the CDR3. Germline CDR1 is DFQATT and CDR2 is SNEGSKA (reference sequence). The CDR3 DNA is TGCAGTGCTAGATCCCCCACTAGCGGGGGAGGCGAGCAGTACTTC. Translated, it gives CSARSPTSGGGEQYF.

The chain is built from TRBV29-1 and TRBJ1-2; D is possibly TRBD1 (5 bases). Germline CDR1 SQVTM, CDR2 ANQGSEA. CDR3 length: 11 amino acids. The ends were cut back, 6 bases at V and 8 bases at J, with 13 bases in the middle. CDR3 residues: CSVREGYGYTF. The DNA for the CDR3 is TGCAGCGTCAGGGAGGGCTACGGCTACACCTTC.

The rearrangement links TRBV6-2 or TRBV6-3 to TRBJ2-7, with D maybe TRBD2 (5 bases). The CDR3 totals 15 residues. V dropped 5 bases and J dropped 2 bases, with 16 bases sitting between them. Per the germline V gene, CDR1 is MNHEY and CDR2 is SVGEGT. The CDR3 is CASSNRLTGTYEQYF. In DNA form, the CDR3 reads TGTGCCAGCAGTAATAGATTAACGGGGACCTACGAGCAGTACTTC.

The table lists this clonotype with many counts. This rearrangement joins TRBV29-1 to TRBJ2-7, with D perhaps matching TRBD1 or TRBD2 (5 bases each). The CDR3 covers 12 residues. V was clipped by 3 bases and J by 5 bases, with 11 bases between them. Germline V gene data show CDR1 as SQVTM and CDR2 as ANQGSEA. CDR3 amino acids: CSVDVGDDEQYF. The DNA for the CDR3 is TGCAGCGTTGATGTAGGGGACGACGAGCAGTACTTC.

This clonotype came up many times. The chain employs TRBV28 and TRBJ1-1, with D perhaps matching TRBD1 (5 bases). The CDR3 has 16 residues. The germline V gene encodes CDR1 MDHEN and CDR2 SYDVKM. The V gene lost 3 bases and the J gene lost 5 bases, with 19 bases spanning the gap. Here the CDR3 DNA reads TGTGCCAGCAGTTTCCACCTAAGACAGTCTTCTACTGAAGCTTTCTTT. Protein: CASSFHLRQSSTEAFF.

This clonotype has at least ten counts. CDR3 region: CSVEITGEGAYEQYF. CDR3 nucleotides: TGCAGCGTTGAGATCACGGGAGAAGGAGCCTACGAGCAGTACTTC. The gene calls are TRBV29-1 and TRBJ2-7, with D maybe TRBD2 (6 bases). The ends were cut back, 3 bases at V and 2 bases at J, with 17 bases in the middle. CDR3 length: 15 amino acids. Germline assignment: CDR1 SQVTM and CDR2 ANQGSEA.

Of note for this clonotype: A clone one base away is much larger, so this may be a read error. V gene TRBV3-1 combines with J gene TRBJ1-2; D is perhaps TRBD1 (5 bases). The CDR3 consists of 14 residues. The V end was cut by 2 bases, the J end by 2 bases, with 9 bases between. Germline V lookup: CDR1 LGHDT, CDR2 YNNKEL (reference sequence). CDR3 in DNA: TGTGCCAGCAGCCAACAACAGGAGAACTATGGCTACACCTTC. Translation: CASSQQQENYGYTF.

This clonotype came up many times. The rearrangement uses TRBV29-1 and TRBJ2-5; D possibly corresponds to TRBD1 (6 bases). The ends were cut back, 2 bases at V and 1 base at J, with 14 bases in the middle. Germline CDR1 SQVTM, CDR2 ANQGSEA. CDR3 length equals 15 residues. DNA for the CDR3: TGCAGCGTTGAATATACAGGACAGCGCCAAGAGACCCAGTACTTC. This encodes CSVEYTGQRQETQYF. The variable domain in full, with the rest retrieved from reference TRBV29-1 and TRBJ2-5, is SAVISQKPSRDICQRGTSLTIQCQVDSQVTMMFWYRQQPGQSLTLIATANQGSEATYESGFVIDKFPISRPNLTFSTLTVSNMSPEDSSIYLCSVEYTGQRQETQYFGPGTRLLVL.

This clonotype was seen ten or more times. The rearrangement uses TRBV7-2 and TRBJ2-2; D unresolved. Trimming shortened V by 0 bases and J by 6 bases, and 8 bases separated the two germline ends. The CDR3 contains 14 residues. The germline V gene has CDR1 SGHTA and CDR2 FQGNSA. CDR3 in amino acids: CASSLASSSGELFF. The CDR3 DNA sequence: TGTGCCAGCAGCTTAGCTAGTAGTTCCGGGGAGCTGTTTTTT.

This clonotype was found many times. V is TRBV27 and J is TRBJ1-2; 10 nucleotides agree with TRBD1. The V gene's germline CDR1 is MNHEY and CDR2 SMNVEV (reference sequence). Losses at the gene ends were 4 bases for V and 4 bases for J; bases not matched to a gene: 6. The CDR3 runs to 15 residues. The CDR3 loop is CASSSRDRGVYGYTF. In nucleotides, the CDR3 is TGTGCCAGCAGTTCCCGGGACAGGGGTGTCTATGGCTACACCTTC.

This chain links TRBV6-1 with TRBJ2-6, with 8 positions matching TRBD1. The junction had 5 bases not matched to a gene; V was cut back by 3 bases and J by 1 base. Looked up from germline, CDR1 is MNHNS and CDR2 is SASEGT. The CDR3 spans 17 residues. The chain's CDR3 is CASSEAGGLSGANVLTF. The DNA of the CDR3 is TGTGCCAGCAGTGAGGCAGGGGGCTTATCTGGGGCCAACGTCCTGACTTTC.

This clonotype was counted ten times or more. This chain joins TRBV30 and TRBJ1-1; D is unresolved. The germline V gene encodes CDR1 GTSNPN and CDR2 SVGIG (reference sequence). CDR3 length: 13 residues. V lost 2 bases, J lost 1 base, and 8 bases lay in between. The CDR3 nucleotides read TGTGCCTGGAGTAAGAGGGAGAACACTGAAGCTTTCTTT. Its protein is CAWSKRENTEAFF.

This clonotype occurred many times. The rearrangement links TRBV2 to TRBJ1-1; no clear D. The CDR3 has 11 residues. Trimming took off 4 bases at V and 7 bases at J, with 7 bases between the two ends. Germline V gives CDR1 SNHLY, CDR2 FYNNEI. The CDR3 is CASSVRSEAFF. The CDR3 DNA is TGTGCCAGCAGTGTGAGAAGTGAAGCTTTCTTT.

The table lists this clonotype with many counts. V is TRBV5-1 and J is TRBJ2-7; D gene uncertain. Deletions cut 7 bases from V and 6 bases from J, with 23 bases between. This CDR3 spans 15 amino acids. Germline CDR1 reads SGHRS; CDR2 reads YFSETQ. CDR3 amino acids: CASASSSPTLGEQYF. The CDR3 coding sequence is TGCGCCAGCGCCTCCAGCAGCCCTACTCTAGGCGAGCAGTACTTC.